These 19 T cell receptor beta chains originate from one sample sequenced in a study of shared clonotypes between healthy human individuals. CD8 cells classed as naive were CD45RO-negative and positively selected for CCR7, excluding terminally differentiated effector memory CD45RA+ cells. Repertoires were generated with immunoSEQ multiplex PCR, while TCRdb's copy carries only in-frame clones and drops some. This sample carries about 1,800,000 clones, about 95% of them seen once, and the ten largest clones take 1% to 1.5%. Sequencing was performed on naive CD8+ T cells sorted from blood. These receptors were taken from a man between 18 and 29 years old in good health.

This chain links TRBV27 with TRBJ2-7; the match to TRBD1 covers 7 bases. J lost 2 bases, V lost 3 bases, and 7 bases had no gene match. Germline V CDR1 and CDR2: MNHEY, SMNVEV (reference sequence). The CDR3 runs to 15 residues. The CDR3 sequence is CASSFGPGGTYEQYF. The CDR3 DNA is TGTGCCAGCAGTTTTGGTCCAGGGGGAACCTACGAGCAGTACTTC.

The CDR3 DNA reads TGTGCCAGCAGCGTAGAACTAGCGGGATGGACCGGGGAGCTGTTTTTT. The encoded protein is CASSVELAGWTGELFF. The chain is built from TRBV9 and TRBJ2-2; TRBD2 agrees at 10 bases. Germline CDR1 reads SGDLS; CDR2 reads YYNGEE. CDR3 size: 16 residues. The J segment lost 5 bases and the V segment lost 0 bases, leaving 4 bases of the junction unmatched.

The chain employs TRBV5-4 and TRBJ2-2, with TRBD2 matching over 8 bases. From germline, CDR1 is SGHNT and CDR2 YYREEE (reference sequence). V gave up 4 bases and J gave up 1 base; unmatched junction bases: 3. CDR3 length: 15 residues. The CDR3 loop is CASSVLAGNTGELFF. As DNA, the CDR3 is TGTGCCAGCAGCGTTCTAGCGGGGAACACCGGGGAGCTGTTTTTT.

This chain uses TRBV13 with TRBJ1-6, with D possibly TRBD1 on 5 matching bases. Germline V gives CDR1 PRHDT, CDR2 FYEKMQ (reference sequence). V was trimmed by 4 bases and J by 7 bases, leaving 17 bases between them. This CDR3 region has 16 residues. CDR3 DNA sequence: TGTGCCAGCAGCTGGTCCCAGGGAAGCGGCAATTCACCCCTCCACTTT. Translating gives CASSWSQGSGNSPLHF.

The CDR3 DNA reads as TGTGCCACCGGAGACTCTGGAAACACCATATATTTT. Amino acid sequence: CATGDSGNTIYF. The chain couples TRBV28 to TRBJ1-3; D unresolved. The CDR3 spans 12 residues. Germline loops: CDR1 MDHEN, CDR2 SYDVKM. V was pared by 10 bases and J by 0 bases, with 7 bases between.

This rearrangement joins TRBV13 to TRBJ2-2; no definite D call. The CDR3 is 14 residues long. The V gene's germline CDR1 is PRHDT and CDR2 FYEKMQ (reference sequence). V was shortened by 5 bases and J by 5 bases, with 12 bases between the two germline ends. The CDR3 reads CASSPPSKTGELFF. For the CDR3, the DNA is TGTGCCAGCAGCCCCCCTTCAAAAACCGGGGAGCTGTTTTTT.

The CDR3 DNA reads as TGTGCCAGCAGATCGGGACAGTTGAACACTGAAGCTTTCTTT. This sequence encodes CASRSGQLNTEAFF. This chain joins TRBV27 and TRBJ1-1, with 7 bases that match TRBD1. Germline trimming cut 6 bases from V and 0 bases from J; bases unmatched to any gene: 4. Germline V lookup: CDR1 MNHEY, CDR2 SMNVEV (reference sequence). This CDR3 is 14 amino acids long.

J is TRBJ1-5 and V is TRBV19; D unclear. V lost 3 bases and J lost 6, with 6 bases in between. The CDR3 length is 12 residues. The germline V gene encodes CDR1 LNHDA and CDR2 SQIVND (reference sequence). The CDR3 bases are TGTGCCAGTAGTATCGAGGCTCAGCCCCAGCATTTT. Translated, it gives CASSIEAQPQHF.

V is TRBV2 and J is TRBJ2-7; perhaps TRBD1 as D (6 bases). The germline V gene has CDR1 SNHLY and CDR2 FYNNEI. The CDR3 extends over 15 amino acids. V gave up 1 base and J gave up 6 bases, with 16 bases separating them. The CDR3 DNA follows: TGTGCCAGCAGTGAAGGGGGGCAGGGCTGGGGCGAGCAGTACTTC. It codes for CASSEGGQGWGEQYF.

V is TRBV28 and J is TRBJ1-1; no definite D call. There are 12 residues in the CDR3. V was pared by 2 bases and J by 4 bases, with 5 bases between. Germline V gene data show CDR1 as MDHEN and CDR2 as SYDVKM. The CDR3 spells CASSLRVTEAFF. CDR3 in DNA: TGTGCCAGCAGTTTACGGGTCACTGAAGCTTTCTTT.

The chain links TRBV10-3 to TRBJ1-2; 8 nucleotides agree with TRBD1. This CDR3 contains 15 residues. Germline values: CDR1 ENHRY, CDR2 SYGVKD. Trimming took 10 bases from V and 4 from J; bases not matched to a gene: 14. This CDR3 reads CATYDPGGLGYGYTF. The CDR3 DNA reads as TGTGCCACCTACGATCCAGGGGGCCTCGGCTATGGCTACACCTTC.

CDR3 DNA sequence: TGTGCTAGTGGTTTCGGGACAGGGGGATTCACTGAAGCTTTCTTT. Translation gives CASGFGTGGFTEAFF. This chain links TRBV12-5 with TRBJ1-1; the match to TRBD1 covers 11 bases. Per the germline V gene, CDR1 is LGHNT and CDR2 is FRNRAP. This CDR3 region has 15 residues. The junction had 4 bases not matched to a gene; V was cut back by 3 bases and J by 4 bases.

This sequence joins TRBV4-1 and TRBJ2-3, with a possible D match to TRBD2 (5 bases). The CDR3 contains 15 residues. From germline, CDR1 is MGHRA and CDR2 YSYEKL. Trimming took off 0 bases at V and 0 bases at J, with 7 bases between the two ends. The CDR3 spells CASSQEEGSTDTQYF. In nucleotides, the CDR3 is TGCGCCAGCAGCCAAGAAGAGGGCAGCACAGATACGCAGTATTTT.

This chain connects TRBV11-2 to TRBJ2-3; D may be TRBD2 (6 bases). Germline CDR1 is SGHAT and CDR2 is FQNNGV. V was pared by 5 bases and J by 2 bases, with 17 bases between. CDR3 size: 16 residues. CDR3 sequence reads: CASSPGALAFTDTQYF. The CDR3 bases are TGTGCCAGCAGCCCCGGGGCACTAGCTTTCACAGATACGCAGTATTTT.

This clone was seen a single time. Other DNA sequences in the same sample also yield this CDR3. This chain links TRBV5-1 with TRBJ2-5; no clear D. Germline CDR1 SGHRS, CDR2 YFSETQ. The CDR3 contains 14 residues. V dropped 0 bases and J dropped 0 bases, with 6 bases sitting between them. The CDR3 DNA reads TGCGCCAGCAGCTTGGAGGCTAACCAAGAGACCCAGTACTTC. Residues: CASSLEANQETQYF. Together with reference TRBV5-1 and TRBJ2-5, the CDR3 gives the full variable domain: KAGVTQTPRYLIKTRGQQVTLSCSPISGHRSVSWYQQTPGQGLQFLFEYFSETQRNKGNFPGRFSGRQFSNSRSEMNVSTLELGDSALYLCASSLEANQETQYFGPGTRLLVL.

V is TRBV5-1 and J is TRBJ1-1; 7 bases line up with TRBD1. V shed 4 bases, J shed 0 bases, and the junction held 9 bases outside the gene matches. This CDR3 spans 16 amino acids. Germline values: CDR1 SGHRS, CDR2 YFSETQ. CDR3 in amino acids: CASSGGPQGLNTEAFF. CDR3 nucleotides: TGCGCCAGCAGCGGGGGGCCACAGGGGCTGAACACTGAAGCTTTCTTT.

This chain links TRBV7-8 with TRBJ2-1; 7 bases align to TRBD2. The V and J ends lost 5 bases and 7 bases, in that order; junction bases with no gene match: 23. CDR1 and CDR2 from the germline V gene are SGHVS and FQNEAQ. The CDR3 sequence is 19 residues long. The CDR3 reads CASSPRLADNPGPGNEQFF. CDR3 coding DNA: TGTGCCAGCAGCCCACGACTAGCAGATAACCCAGGCCCGGGGAATGAGCAGTTCTTC.

The rearrangement links TRBV11-2 to TRBJ2-3, with D possibly matching TRBD2 (6 bases). The CDR3 length is 16 residues. Trimming removed 4 bases at V and 3 bases at J, with 17 bases between. Looked up from germline, CDR1 is SGHAT and CDR2 is FQNNGV. CDR3 in amino acids: CASSSATGEGTDTQYF. CDR3 bases: TGTGCCAGCAGCTCTGCCACGGGAGAAGGGACAGATACGCAGTATTTT.

This clone appeared once. The chain is built from TRBV28 and TRBJ2-3; 10 bases map to TRBD1. The germline V gene has CDR1 MDHEN and CDR2 SYDVKM. CDR3 length equals 14 residues. V lost 4 bases to trimming and J lost 4 bases; unmatched junction nucleotides: 2. The CDR3: CASSWDRGSDTQYF. CDR3 bases: TGTGCCAGCAGTTGGGACAGGGGTTCAGATACGCAGTATTTT. The whole variable domain, remainder taken from reference TRBV28 and TRBJ2-3, is DVKVTQSSRYLVKRTGEKVFLECVQDMDHENMFWYRQDPGLGLRLIYFSYDVKMKEKGDIPEGYSVSREKKERFSLILESASTNQTSMYLCASSWDRGSDTQYFGPGTRLTVL.